This T cell receptor beta chain was obtained from a study of cytomegalovirus exposure and HLA in healthy donors. This CDR3 comprises 16 residues. Trimming removed 3 bases from V and 8 bases from J, with 23 bases in between. CDR1 and CDR2 (germline): MNHEY, SMNVEV (reference sequence). In the PCR, 60 Vbeta and 13 Jbeta primers were used. The protocol was immunoSEQ multiplex PCR, while the TCRdb copy is restricted to in-frame clones and leaves out a portion. The table includes more than 85,000 clones, 75% to 85% detected once. Study observations and caveats: Some segments of the V type, notably TRBV6-2 and TRBV6-3, were excluded as indistinguishable. Reports indicate that TCR beta sequences accurately predicted the HLA-A and HLA-B alleles of most subjects.

Regarding this clone: What it binds is not known.

The sequenced sample consisted of PBMCs. The TCR was taken from a man in his late teens or twenties in good health and CMV-seronegative. The chain couples TRBV27 to TRBJ2-7; TRBD1 or TRBD2 may be the D gene (10 bases each). CDR3 DNA sequence: TGTGCCAGCAGTTTGGGACAGGGGAAAGCGGGAGGGAAGCAGTACTTC. This codes for CASSLGQGKAGGKQYF.